The 32 T cell receptor beta chains listed next were all sequenced from one sample in a study of human T cells and chemical hapten exposure. In TCRdb, the RACE reads were re-called with MiXCR into one record per CDR3 protein. The sample records 350,000 to 400,000 distinct CDR3 sequences, approximately 5% being singletons. Time point specified: pre-sensitization, week 0. Treatment indicated: therapeutic diphenylcyclopropenone sensitization with weekly scalp DPC. The sequencing used whole blood, collected in connection with sensitization to the hapten diphenylcyclopropenone (DPC). Source of these receptors: a woman aged 50 to 60 with alopecia areata. Some clones in this sample may be carry-over from other donors' samples.

This clonotype showed up just a few times. The chain joins TRBV3-1 to TRBJ1-1; 8 bases align to TRBD1. J lost 6 bases, V lost 1 base, and 1 base had no gene match. This CDR3 has 13 amino acids. CDR1 is LGHDT and CDR2 is YNNKEL in the germline V gene (reference sequence). In DNA form, the CDR3 reads TGTGCCAGCAGCCAAGCAGGGGGCCCTGAAGCTTTCTTT. Its translation is CASSQAGGPEAFF.

In this sample, this clonotype turned up a few times. The rearrangement joins TRBV7-2 to TRBJ1-3, with D hard to call. Germline lookup yields CDR1 SGHTA and CDR2 FQGNSA. This CDR3 contains 14 residues. The ends were cut back, 4 bases at V and 10 bases at J, with 17 bases in the middle. The CDR3 coding sequence is TGTGCCAGCAGCTCAACCGGAACTCTAGGGACCATATATTTT. Translated, it gives CASSSTGTLGTIYF.

This clonotype has ten or more counts. The V gene is TRBV6-1, the J gene TRBJ1-5; 8 bases map to TRBD1. The CDR3 has 15 amino acids. Germline CDR1 MNHNS, CDR2 SASEGT. The V segment lost 5 bases and the J segment 4 bases; nucleotides outside the gene matches: 7. CDR3 coding DNA: TGTGCCAGCAGTATTGACAGGGGCGGAAATCAGCCCCAGCATTTT. It codes for CASSIDRGGNQPQHF.

V is TRBV24-1 and J is TRBJ2-1, with a possible D match to TRBD2 (5 bases). V was trimmed by 10 bases and J by 8 bases, leaving 20 bases between them. This CDR3 is 14 amino acids long. The germline gives CDR1 KGHDR, CDR2 SFDVKD. The CDR3 sequence: CATSTSERFDEQFF. The CDR3 region has the DNA TGTGCCACGTCTACTAGTGAACGGTTCGATGAGCAGTTCTTC.

In this sample, this clonotype turned up many times. The rearrangement links TRBV4-2 to TRBJ2-1; 9 bases line up with TRBD2. J gave up 4 bases and V 0 bases, and 4 bases lay outside the gene matches. Germline CDR1 reads LGHNA; CDR2 reads YNFKEQ. The CDR3 has 16 amino acids. CDR3 sequence: CASSQDGGGAYNEQFF. CDR3 nucleotide sequence: TGTGCCAGCAGCCAAGACGGCGGGGGGGCTTACAATGAGCAGTTCTTC.

This chain links TRBV7-2 with TRBJ1-1; 7 nucleotides match TRBD1. Germline V CDR1 and CDR2: SGHTA, FQGNSA. Unmatched junction bases numbered 5, after V lost 1 base and J lost 0 bases. CDR3 length equals 16 residues. CDR3 in amino acids: CASSLVPGQLNTEAFF. The CDR3 DNA follows: TGTGCCAGCAGCTTAGTCCCGGGACAGCTGAACACTGAAGCTTTCTTT.

At least ten counts were recorded for this clonotype. This chain joins TRBV23-1 and TRBJ2-2, with D uncertain. TRBV23-1 qualifies as an ORF whose function is uncertain. This CDR3 region has 14 residues. Trimming stripped 1 base from V and 6 bases from J, with 9 bases between. The CDR3: CASSQLRRAGELFF. CDR3 nucleotide sequence: TGCGCCAGCAGTCAATTACGACGTGCCGGGGAGCTGTTTTTT.

This clonotype was counted a few times. V and J are TRBV27 and TRBJ2-7; weak D call: TRBD2 (5 bases). The V gene lost 3 bases and the J gene lost 2 bases, with 11 bases spanning the gap. Germline V CDR1 and CDR2: MNHEY, SMNVEV (reference sequence). The CDR3 contains 14 residues. As DNA, the CDR3 is TGTGCCAGCAGTTTGGGGAGACGGACCTACGAGCAGTACTTC. Residues: CASSLGRRTYEQYF.

This clonotype was seen many times. This rearrangement joins TRBV7-7 to TRBJ2-1; 7 bases agree with TRBD1. This CDR3 region has 16 residues. The germline V gene has CDR1 SSHAT and CDR2 FNYEAQ (reference sequence). J was trimmed by 8 bases and V by 4 bases; bases with no gene match: 14. The CDR3 sequence: CASSSRQGAPYHEQFF. CDR3 nucleotide sequence: TGTGCCAGCAGCTCCCGACAGGGTGCCCCCTATCATGAGCAGTTCTTC.

This clonotype was recorded at least ten times. The chain couples TRBV20-1 to TRBJ1-5; D is ambiguous. The V gene's germline CDR1 is DFQATT and CDR2 SNEGSKA (reference sequence). This CDR3 spans 15 amino acids. V dropped 3 bases and J dropped 2 bases, with 14 bases sitting between them. Here the CDR3 reads CSASLKARGNQPQHF. The CDR3 DNA follows: TGCAGTGCTAGTTTAAAGGCGAGGGGCAATCAGCCCCAGCATTTT.

In its sample, this clonotype was seen many times. This chain joins TRBV7-2 and TRBJ2-1, with TRBD2 matching 12 bases. Unmatched junction bases numbered 9, after V lost 5 bases and J lost 13 bases. CDR1 is SGHTA and CDR2 is FQGNSA in the germline V gene. This CDR3 comprises 14 residues. The DNA for the CDR3 is TGTGCCAGCAGCCTCCAAGGACTAGCGGGGAGTCAGTTCTTC. Translating it yields CASSLQGLAGSQFF.

This clonotype was seen ten or more times. V and J are TRBV28 and TRBJ2-5; TRBD1 matches 7 bases. The germline gives CDR1 MDHEN, CDR2 SYDVKM. CDR3 length: 13 residues. J was trimmed by 10 bases and V by 4 bases; bases with no gene match: 9. The CDR3 coding sequence is TGTGCCAGCAGTTGGGACAGCGAGGGTTACCAGTACTTC. It translates to CASSWDSEGYQYF.

This clonotype was counted many times. The J gene is TRBJ1-4, the V gene TRBV18; 10 nucleotides agree with TRBD1. The V segment lost 1 base and the J segment 7 bases; nucleotides outside the gene matches: 0. This CDR3 has 14 residues. The germline CDR1 and CDR2 sequences are KGHSH and LQKENI. The CDR3 sequence is CASSPRTGGEKLFF. CDR3 nucleotide sequence: TGTGCCAGCTCACCACGGACAGGGGGTGAAAAACTGTTTTTT. Full variable domain (remainder filled in from reference TRBV18 and TRBJ1-4): NAGVMQNPRHLVRRRGQEARLRCSPMKGHSHVYWYRQLPEEGLKFMVYLQKENIIDESGMPKERFSAEFPKEGPSILRIQQVVRGDSAAYFCASSPRTGGEKLFFGSGTQLSVL.

Ten or more counts support this clonotype. The chain employs TRBV28 and TRBJ2-7, with D tentatively TRBD1 (7 bases). In germline, CDR1 is MDHEN, CDR2 SYDVKM. Between the trimmed V and J ends, which lost 5 bases and 2 bases, there was a span of 13 bases. CDR3 length: 14 amino acids. CDR3 loop: CASSPSGGTYEQYF. CDR3 bases: TGTGCCAGCAGTCCGTCAGGGGGGACCTACGAGCAGTACTTC. The full variable domain, completed using reference TRBV28 and TRBJ2-7, is DVKVTQSSRYLVKRTGEKVFLECVQDMDHENMFWYRQDPGLGLRLIYFSYDVKMKEKGDIPEGYSVSREKKERFSLILESASTNQTSMYLCASSPSGGTYEQYFGPGTRLTVT.

At least ten counts were recorded for this clonotype. This chain links TRBV5-6 with TRBJ2-7; 9 positions match TRBD1. Trimming took 7 bases from V and 6 from J; bases not matched to a gene: 8. CDR1 and CDR2 (germline): SGHDT, YYEEEE. CDR3 length equals 13 residues. The CDR3 DNA follows: TGTGCCAGCCGGGGACAGGGTCCGGGCGAGCAGTACTTC. Protein product: CASRGQGPGEQYF.

The chain joins TRBV10-3 to TRBJ2-2; possible D gene TRBD2, 5 bases. The CDR3 sequence is 13 residues long. V was trimmed by 8 bases and J by 4 bases, leaving 11 bases between them. In germline, CDR1 is ENHRY, CDR2 SYGVKD. The CDR3 DNA sequence: TGTGCCATCGCGGGTCGGATCACCGGGGAGCTGTTTTTT. Protein product: CAIAGRITGELFF.

This clonotype has only a few counts. This chain uses TRBV6-1 with TRBJ1-2; tentatively, D is TRBD1 (6 bases). V gave up 4 bases and J gave up 2 bases, with 8 bases separating them. The CDR3 length is 13 residues. CDR1 is MNHNS and CDR2 is SASEGT in the germline V gene. The chain's CDR3 is CASSGGGNYGYTF. The CDR3 DNA follows: TGTGCCAGCAGTGGAGGGGGGAACTATGGCTACACCTTC.

This clonotype was counted at least ten times. This chain uses TRBV20-1 with TRBJ2-2; TRBD2 matches 10 bases. Germline trimming cut 5 bases from V and 4 bases from J; bases unmatched to any gene: 13. CDR1 DFQATT and CDR2 SNEGSKA come from the germline V gene (reference sequence). This CDR3 is built from 17 residues. In nucleotides, the CDR3 is TGCAGTGCTTTCCCGGGGCTAGCGGGAGTTCTCACCGGGGAGCTGTTTTTT. It codes for CSAFPGLAGVLTGELFF.

This clonotype has a handful of counts. V gene TRBV29-1 combines with J gene TRBJ2-2, with D possibly being TRBD1 (5 bases). V dropped 2 bases and J dropped 2 bases, with 12 bases sitting between them. Germline V gives CDR1 SQVTM, CDR2 ANQGSEA. This CDR3 has 15 amino acids. The DNA of the CDR3 is TGCAGCGTTGAACTTGGTCAGGGAAACACCGGGGAGCTGTTTTTT. It yields the protein CSVELGQGNTGELFF.

The sample holds many counts of this clonotype. V is TRBV20-1 and J is TRBJ2-7; TRBD1 agrees at 9 bases. Germline trimming cut 3 bases from V and 3 bases from J; bases unmatched to any gene: 9. Germline values: CDR1 DFQATT, CDR2 SNEGSKA (reference sequence). This CDR3 is built from 15 residues. The CDR3 here is CSARDRGGRVYEQYF. CDR3 in DNA: TGCAGTGCTAGGGACAGGGGAGGCCGGGTCTACGAGCAGTACTTC.

In this sample, this clonotype turned up many times. This rearrangement joins TRBV20-1 to TRBJ1-6; no reliable D call. With 6 bases removed from V and 9 bases from J, the gap between germline ends came to 15 bases. The CDR3 extends over 13 amino acids. CDR1 and CDR2 (germline): DFQATT, SNEGSKA (reference sequence). For the CDR3, the DNA is TGCAGTGCGGTACCGGGAGGGATTTCACCCCTCCACTTT. This translates into CSAVPGGISPLHF.

The V call is TRBV9, the J call TRBJ2-1, with 8 bases matching TRBD1. Germline CDR1 is SGDLS and CDR2 is YYNGEE. Trimming cost V 0 bases and J 7 bases; bases outside gene matches: 6. The CDR3 loop spans 15 amino acids. The CDR3, as DNA: TGTGCCAGCAGCGTAGTCCCAGGGGGCGAGAATGAGCAGTTCTTC. Amino acids: CASSVVPGGENEQFF.

In this sample, this clonotype turned up many times. This rearrangement joins TRBV3-1 to TRBJ2-2; the match to TRBD2 covers 13 bases. Germline V gene data show CDR1 as LGHDT and CDR2 as YNNKEL (reference sequence). The CDR3 loop spans 15 amino acids. The V gene end was trimmed by 5 bases and the J gene end by 7 bases; junction bases not matched to a gene: 4. The CDR3 spells CASSKGLAGVGELFF. The CDR3 DNA reads TGTGCCAGCAGCAAAGGACTAGCGGGAGTCGGGGAGCTGTTTTTT. The full variable domain, completed using reference TRBV3-1 and TRBJ2-2, is DTAVSQTPKYLVTQMGNDKSIKCEQNLGHDTMYWYKQDSKKFLKIMFSYNNKELIINETVPNRFSPKSPDKAHLNLHINSLELGDSAVYFCASSKGLAGVGELFFGEGSRLTVL.

V is TRBV20-1 and J is TRBJ1-1; D not certain. The V and J ends lost 3 bases and 1 base respectively, with 6 bases between them. The CDR3 runs to 12 residues. Germline V gene data show CDR1 as DFQATT and CDR2 as SNEGSKA (reference sequence). This CDR3 reads CSARRANTEAFF. CDR3 bases: TGCAGTGCTAGGAGAGCGAACACTGAAGCTTTCTTT.

There are many counts of this clonotype. The genes are TRBV15 and TRBJ2-6; 14 nucleotides match TRBD2. Trimming at V came to 5 bases and at J to 1 base, leaving 4 bases not matched to a gene. CDR3 length: 18 residues. Germline CDR1 and CDR2: LNHNV and YYDKDF (reference sequence). CDR3 protein: CATSSRTSGGSGANVLTF. The CDR3 coding sequence is TGTGCCACCAGCTCCCGGACTAGCGGGGGGTCTGGGGCCAACGTCCTGACTTTC. Variable domain in full (rest from reference TRBV15 and TRBJ2-6): DAMVIQNPRYQVTQFGKPVTLSCSQTLNHNVMYWYQQKSSQAPKLLFHYYDKDFNNEADTPDNFQSRRPNTSFCFLDIRSPGLGDTAMYLCATSSRTSGGSGANVLTFGAGSRLTVL.

This clonotype was detected ten times or more. The chain carries TRBV2 and TRBJ2-3, with 12 nucleotides matching TRBD2. V lost 6 bases and J lost 4; bases outside the gene matches: 5. The CDR3 length is 15 residues. CDR1 is SNHLY and CDR2 is FYNNEI in the germline V gene. The chain's CDR3 is CASSSSGGAPDTQYF. The CDR3 nucleotides read TGTGCCAGCAGCTCTAGCGGGGGGGCTCCAGATACGCAGTATTTT. Together with reference TRBV2 and TRBJ2-3, the CDR3 gives the full variable domain: EPEVTQTPSHQVTQMGQEVILRCVPISNHLYFYWYRQILGQKVEFLVSFYNNEISEKSEIFDDQFSVERPDGSNFTLKIRSTKLEDSAMYFCASSSSGGAPDTQYFGPGTRLTVL.

The chain uses TRBV5-6 and TRBJ2-4; TRBD1 or TRBD2 may be the D gene (5 bases each). This CDR3 contains 19 residues. CDR1 is SGHDT and CDR2 is YYEEEE in the germline V gene. V was shortened by 4 bases and J by 4 bases, with 27 bases between the two germline ends. This CDR3 is CASSLTPPDPIEGKNIQYF. The CDR3 coding sequence is TGTGCCAGCAGCCTAACCCCCCCCGATCCGATCGAGGGGAAAAACATTCAGTACTTC.

The table lists this clonotype with a few counts. The CDR3 sequence: CASSRRDSSYNEQFF. CDR3 DNA: TGTGCCAGCAGCCGCCGGGACAGCTCCTACAATGAGCAGTTCTTC. The chain employs TRBV7-2 and TRBJ2-1; TRBD1 matches 7 bases. Germline-derived CDR1 and CDR2 are SGHTA and FQGNSA. The V segment lost 5 bases and the J segment 0 bases; nucleotides outside the gene matches: 4. The CDR3 has 15 residues.

V usage is TRBV18 and J usage is TRBJ1-2; the match to TRBD1 covers 7 bases. This CDR3 region has 15 residues. V gave up 6 bases and J gave up 6 bases; unmatched junction bases: 13. The germline V gene encodes CDR1 KGHSH and CDR2 LQKENI. As DNA, the CDR3 is TGTGCCAGCTCCCTTTTGGGAGAGGGGGCTAATGGCTACACCTTC. Its protein is CASSLLGEGANGYTF.

The CDR3 loop is CASSSRQGPLEQYF. As DNA, the CDR3 is TGTGCCAGCAGTTCGAGACAGGGACCCCTCGAGCAGTACTTC. V is TRBV2 and J is TRBJ2-7, with 7 bases aligning to TRBD1. Germline V lookup: CDR1 SNHLY, CDR2 FYNNEI. The CDR3 is 14 residues long. The ends lost 5 bases at V and 6 bases at J; junction bases unmatched: 10.

Many counts were recorded for this clonotype. The chain joins TRBV3-1 to TRBJ2-6; 7 bases are a match to TRBD1. Germline V gene lookup returns CDR1 LGHDT and CDR2 YNNKEL (reference sequence). The trim removed 1 base at V and 0 bases at J, leaving 15 bases unmatched. The CDR3 covers 21 residues. CDR3 residues: CASSQASPGQSVTSGANVLTF. In DNA form, the CDR3 reads TGTGCCAGCAGCCAAGCAAGCCCGGGACAGTCTGTAACCTCTGGGGCCAACGTCCTGACTTTC.

The V call is TRBV6-2 or TRBV6-3, the J call TRBJ2-1; 14 nucleotides agree with TRBD2. CDR3 length: 14 amino acids. V lost 5 bases to trimming and J lost 7 bases; unmatched junction nucleotides: 1. Germline loops: CDR1 MNHEY, CDR2 SVGEGT. CDR3 DNA: TGTGCCAGCAGTGGACTAGCGGGAGGAAATGAGCAGTTCTTC. Translating gives CASSGLAGGNEQFF.